The 6 T cell receptor beta chains reported below all come from one sample, sequenced in a study of regulatory T cells in long-lasting Graves disease. Time point of the sample: newly diagnosed GD, antithyroid drugs for less than 3 months. From PBMCs, RNA was extracted and then used to make the TCR library. Arm-PCR of CDR3 regions with iRepertoire HTBI primers generated TCR beta libraries. Using its own MiXCR run on the multiplex PCR reads, TCRdb lists one record per CDR3 protein. The sample shows 440,000 or so distinct CDR3 sequences, more than 13% of them seen only once. These data were also reused for a study on T cells in Graves' hyperthyroidism and ophthalmopathy.

Source: peripheral blood mononuclear cells (PBMCs), taken at new diagnosis, from a patient treated with antithyroid drugs. Source of these receptors: a woman aged 25-40 years with Graves disease.

In its sample, this clonotype was seen a few times. The gene calls are TRBV4-1 and TRBJ1-5; the D is unclear. This CDR3 has 15 amino acids. The V and J ends lost 1 base and 4 bases respectively, with 11 bases between them. In germline, CDR1 is MGHRA, CDR2 YSYEKL. The CDR3 region is CASSQALPLNQPQHF. Written as DNA, the CDR3 is TGCGCCAGCAGCCAAGCTCTTCCCCTAAATCAGCCCCAGCATTTT.

CDR3 loop: CASPYGVTQYF. The DNA for the CDR3 is TGTGCCAGCCCCTATGGGGTGACCCAGTACTTC. The J gene is TRBJ2-5, the V gene TRBV12-3 or TRBV12-4; D is unclear. This CDR3 is built from 11 residues. The V and J ends lost 8 bases and 7 bases respectively, with 11 bases between them.

Of note for this clonotype: Just one base apart from a much larger clone, this may be a read error. The genes are TRBV20-1 and TRBJ1-1; D is perhaps TRBD1 (6 bases). Per germline, CDR1 DFQATT and CDR2 SNEGSKA (reference sequence). CDR3 length: 15 amino acids. The CDR3 reads CSARDRTDLYTEALF. CDR3 coding DNA: TGCAGTGCTAGAGACCGGACAGACTTATACACTGAAGCTCTCTTT.

This clonotype was seen more than once but under ten times. The CDR3 sequence: CASRTTGANSNQPQHF. CDR3 DNA: TGTGCCAGTAGGACGACCGGGGCCAATAGCAATCAGCCCCAGCATTTT. The V gene is TRBV19, the J gene TRBJ1-5, with TRBD1 as a possible D gene (5 bases). V was shortened by 6 bases and J by 0 bases, with 15 bases between the two germline ends. This CDR3 has 16 residues. From germline, CDR1 is LNHDA and CDR2 SQIVND (reference sequence).

This clonotype has only a few counts. The gene calls are TRBV29-1 and TRBJ1-1, with D possibly matching TRBD1 (6 bases). V lost 6 bases and J lost 1, with 9 bases in between. The CDR3 has 12 amino acids. From germline, CDR1 is SQVTM and CDR2 ANQGSEA. For the CDR3, the DNA is TGCAGCGTGGGGACACCGAACACTGAAGCTTTCTTT. It codes for CSVGTPNTEAFF.

The table lists this clonotype with many counts. This chain links TRBV9 with TRBJ2-3; D remains unclear. Trimming stripped 4 bases from V and 2 bases from J, with 8 bases between. Germline lookup yields CDR1 SGDLS and CDR2 YYNGEE. This CDR3 has 13 residues. The CDR3 here is CASSSRTTDTQYF. In DNA form, the CDR3 reads TGTGCCAGCAGCTCTCGAACCACAGATACGCAGTATTTT.